This passage covers 20 T cell receptor beta chains from one sample sequenced in a study of shared T cell receptors in the human thymus. The method was immunoSEQ multiplex PCR; TCRdb's version includes in-frame clones alone and lacks a portion of them. The data hold 720,000 or so clones, with 70% to 90% observed a single time. In addition, the sample was reused for a study of human thymus T cells.

The sample comprised thymocytes. The receptors were sampled from a girl younger than two with a congenital heart defect.

This clone was detected once. The chain combines TRBV7-2 with TRBJ1-5; 7 nucleotides agree with TRBD1. The CDR3 length is 16 residues. Losses at the gene ends were 1 base for V and 5 bases for J; bases not matched to a gene: 8. Germline V gene lookup returns CDR1 SGHTA and CDR2 FQGNSA. CDR3 nucleotides: TGTGCCAGCAGCTTAGGTGGGAGGACAGGTTATCAGCCCCAGCATTTT. This translates into CASSLGGRTGYQPQHF.

The chain links TRBV27 to TRBJ1-5; D is uncertain. The CDR3 loop spans 15 amino acids. Germline V lookup: CDR1 MNHEY, CDR2 SMNVEV (reference sequence). The V and J ends lost 1 base and 0 bases respectively, with 7 bases between them. CDR3 in amino acids: CASSLFRNSNQPQHF. The CDR3 bases are TGTGCCAGCAGTTTATTCAGAAATAGCAATCAGCCCCAGCATTTT.

V gene TRBV5-1 combines with J gene TRBJ1-4, with no clear D. CDR1 and CDR2 (germline): SGHRS, YFSETQ. The CDR3 consists of 16 residues. V was clipped by 1 base and J by 5 bases, with 15 bases between them. The CDR3 region is CASSLLLLGQNEKLFF. The CDR3 region has the DNA TGCGCCAGCAGCTTGTTGCTTCTAGGTCAGAATGAAAAACTGTTTTTT.

This chain joins TRBV19 and TRBJ1-2; TRBD1 matches at 9 bases. The CDR3 is made up of 17 amino acids. V trimming: 4 bases; J trimming: 5 bases; junction bases outside the gene matches: 14. Germline assignment: CDR1 LNHDA and CDR2 SQIVND (reference sequence). CDR3 in amino acids: CASSNVGLTGGEYGYTF. The CDR3 DNA is TGTGCCAGTAGTAATGTAGGTCTAACAGGGGGCGAGTATGGCTACACCTTC.

This clone was detected only once. The rearrangement uses TRBV5-6 and TRBJ1-3; 7 positions agree with TRBD1. The trim removed 4 bases at V and 11 bases at J, leaving 24 bases unmatched. The CDR3 contains 18 residues. Germline CDR1 reads SGHDT; CDR2 reads YYEEEE. CDR3 amino acids: CASSPGQHPPNCQVSIYF. CDR3 bases: TGTGCCAGCAGCCCGGGACAGCATCCACCTAATTGCCAGGTGTCCATATATTTT.

The chain recombines TRBV2 with TRBJ2-5, with 8 bases identical to TRBD1. After removal of 9 bases from V and 2 bases from J, the junction contained 11 bases not matched to a gene. This CDR3 is built from 15 residues. From germline, CDR1 is SNHLY and CDR2 FYNNEI. The CDR3 DNA reads as TGTGCCAGGGATATTCTGGACAGGGAGCAAGAGACCCAGTACTTC. As protein: CARDILDREQETQYF.

This chain connects TRBV6-5 to TRBJ1-3; no firm D call. This CDR3 contains 16 residues. Germline V gene lookup returns CDR1 MNHEY and CDR2 SVGAGI. Trimming left V 3 bases short and J 2 bases short, with 14 bases between. The CDR3 sequence: CASSYASFRAGNTIYF. CDR3 in DNA: TGTGCCAGCAGTTATGCCTCATTCCGCGCTGGAAACACCATATATTTT.

This rearrangement joins TRBV19 to TRBJ2-2, with a weak D call TRBD2 (5 bases). Germline V CDR1 and CDR2: LNHDA, SQIVND (reference sequence). The CDR3 is 16 amino acids. Trimming shortened V by 8 bases and J by 1 base, and 17 bases separated the two germline ends. The DNA for the CDR3 is TGTGCCAGTCTACATGGAGGCAGGAGGAACACCGGGGAGCTGTTTTTT. This encodes CASLHGGRRNTGELFF.

J is TRBJ1-2 and V is TRBV5-5, with 9 bases aligning to TRBD1. The CDR3 sequence is 16 residues long. Looked up from germline, CDR1 is SGHKS and CDR2 is YYEKEE (reference sequence). The J segment lost 7 bases and the V segment lost 2 bases, leaving 12 bases of the junction unmatched. In DNA form, the CDR3 reads TGTGCCAGCAGCTTCGTTTGGGACAGGGTGAGCGGTGGCTACACCTTC. Translated: CASSFVWDRVSGGYTF.

The chain couples TRBV18 to TRBJ1-1; maybe TRBD1 (6 bases). Between the trimmed V and J ends, which lost 1 base and 7 bases, there was a span of 22 bases. The CDR3 extends over 17 amino acids. Germline-derived CDR1 and CDR2 are KGHSH and LQKENI. CDR3 in amino acids: CASSPLNTGTYKDEAFF. Here the CDR3 DNA reads TGTGCCAGCTCACCACTTAACACCGGGACATATAAAGATGAAGCTTTCTTT.

V and J are TRBV18 and TRBJ2-7; D might be TRBD1 (5 bases). Germline assignment: CDR1 KGHSH and CDR2 LQKENI. Trimming pared 5 bases from V and 2 bases from J, leaving 16 bases between. The CDR3 runs 15 residues. CDR3 sequence reads: CASSSRQRPTYEQYF. The DNA of the CDR3 is TGTGCCAGCTCATCGCGACAGCGCCCTACCTACGAGCAGTACTTC. Filled out from reference TRBV18 and TRBJ2-7, the complete variable domain reads NAGVMQNPRHLVRRRGQEARLRCSPMKGHSHVYWYRQLPEEGLKFMVYLQKENIIDESGMPKERFSAEFPKEGPSILRIQQVVRGDSAAYFCASSSRQRPTYEQYFGPGTRLTVT.

The gene calls are TRBV19 and TRBJ2-3; the D gene is possibly TRBD1 (5 bases). The V gene lost 7 bases and the J gene lost 1 base, with 12 bases spanning the gap. The CDR3 extends over 14 amino acids. Germline-derived CDR1 and CDR2 are LNHDA and SQIVND (reference sequence). The CDR3 sequence is CASTPRAGTDTQYF. As DNA, the CDR3 is TGTGCCAGTACCCCCAGGGCGGGCACAGATACGCAGTATTTT. The whole variable domain, remainder taken from reference TRBV19 and TRBJ2-3, is DGGITQSPKYLFRKEGQNVTLSCEQNLNHDAMYWYRQDPGQGLRLIYYSQIVNDFQKGDIAEGYSVSREKKESFPLTVTSAQKNPTAFYLCASTPRAGTDTQYFGPGTRLTVL.

The V call is TRBV5-4, the J call TRBJ2-3, with D perhaps matching TRBD2 (6 bases). CDR3 length: 16 residues. Trimming stripped 0 bases from V and 7 bases from J, with 18 bases between. In germline, CDR1 is SGHNT, CDR2 YYREEE (reference sequence). The CDR3 bases are TGTGCCAGCAGCTTGGCCCCGGGACGGAGGGATCATACGCAGTATTTT. This gives the protein CASSLAPGRRDHTQYF.

The chain couples TRBV28 to TRBJ1-4; unclear D gene. The CDR3 is made up of 14 amino acids. CDR1 and CDR2 (germline): MDHEN, SYDVKM. Trimming pared 2 bases from V and 8 bases from J, leaving 12 bases between. CDR3 sequence reads: CASSLERFWEKLFF. The CDR3 coding sequence is TGTGCCAGCAGTTTAGAGAGGTTTTGGGAAAAACTGTTTTTT.

V is TRBV5-6 and J is TRBJ1-1; D is ambiguous. This CDR3 comprises 13 residues. Germline V lookup: CDR1 SGHDT, CDR2 YYEEEE. The V and J ends lost 2 bases and 10 bases respectively, with 15 bases between them. The CDR3 protein is CASSFGVLGGAFF. CDR3 coding DNA: TGTGCCAGCAGCTTCGGAGTTCTCGGAGGAGCTTTCTTT.

The rearrangement links TRBV28 to TRBJ2-5; 7 nucleotides line up with TRBD2. The CDR3 runs 17 residues. From germline, CDR1 is MDHEN and CDR2 SYDVKM. V trimming: 7 bases; J trimming: 3 bases; junction bases outside the gene matches: 17. For the CDR3, the DNA is TGTGCCAGCATAGGACGACTGGGGACTACCAAGGAAGAGACCCAGTACTTC. Amino acid sequence: CASIGRLGTTKEETQYF.

The chain uses TRBV6-1 and TRBJ2-7; 13 positions agree with TRBD2. Losses at the gene ends were 1 base for V and 7 bases for J; bases not matched to a gene: 7. Germline V gene lookup returns CDR1 MNHNS and CDR2 SASEGT. The CDR3 runs 16 residues. CDR3 coding DNA: TGTGCCAGCAGTGAAGTTTACCCGGGACTAGCGGGGGAGCAGTACTTC. This translates into CASSEVYPGLAGEQYF.

This clone occurred a few times. V gene TRBV19 combines with J gene TRBJ1-1; 8 nucleotides match TRBD1. V lost 2 bases to trimming and J lost 1 base; unmatched junction nucleotides: 15. The length of the CDR3 is 19 residues. In germline, CDR1 is LNHDA, CDR2 SQIVND (reference sequence). The CDR3 loop reads CASSILTGQGRRPNTEAFF. In DNA form, the CDR3 reads TGTGCCAGTAGTATACTCACAGGACAGGGTAGGCGACCGAACACTGAAGCTTTCTTT.

The DNA of the CDR3 is TGTGCCAGCAAGGACAGCGCGAACACCGGGGAGCTGTTTTTT. Its protein is CASKDSANTGELFF. The chain employs TRBV2 and TRBJ2-2, with a possible D match to TRBD1 (6 bases). The CDR3 consists of 14 residues. The V and J ends lost 7 bases and 0 bases respectively, with 9 bases between them. Germline CDR1 reads SNHLY; CDR2 reads FYNNEI.

This chain uses TRBV11-2 with TRBJ1-3; D gene unclear. Between the trimmed V and J ends, which lost 0 bases and 0 bases, there was a span of 6 bases. The CDR3 runs to 15 residues. Germline assignment: CDR1 SGHAT and CDR2 FQNNGV. The CDR3 region is CASSLERASGNTIYF. DNA for the CDR3: TGTGCCAGCAGCTTAGAGAGGGCCTCTGGAAACACCATATATTTT.